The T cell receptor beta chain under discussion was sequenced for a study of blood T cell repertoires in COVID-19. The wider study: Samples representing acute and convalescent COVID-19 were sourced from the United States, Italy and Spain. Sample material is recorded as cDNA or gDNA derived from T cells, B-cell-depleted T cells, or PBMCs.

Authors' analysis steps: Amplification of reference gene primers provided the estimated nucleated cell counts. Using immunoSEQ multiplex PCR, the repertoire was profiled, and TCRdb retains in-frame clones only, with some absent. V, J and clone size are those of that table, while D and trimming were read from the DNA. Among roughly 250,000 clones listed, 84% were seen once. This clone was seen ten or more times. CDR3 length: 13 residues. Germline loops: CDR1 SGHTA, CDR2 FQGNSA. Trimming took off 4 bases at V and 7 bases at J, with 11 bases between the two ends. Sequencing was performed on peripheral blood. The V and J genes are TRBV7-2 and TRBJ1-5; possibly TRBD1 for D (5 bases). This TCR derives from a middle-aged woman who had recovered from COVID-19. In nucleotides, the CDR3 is TGTGCCAGCAGCTCCCAGGGTTTGCAGCCCCAGCATTTT. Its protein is CASSSQGLQPQHF.